The clone carrying this T cell receptor beta chain was observed once. Its antigen remains unknown. Autoimmune disease history or systemic immunosuppression led to patients being barred. Samples were taken at baseline and on day 1 of cycles 4 and 7. This specimen belongs to a study of OX40 agonist ivuxolimab in advanced cancers. Study-wide results and caveats: Partial responders receiving 0.1-3.0 mg/kg showed among the lowest clonal expansion. Average numbers of expanded clones were greater in CD8+ T cells than in CD4+.

Profiling relied on immunoSEQ multiplex PCR, and the TCRdb table lists in-frame clones only, not all of them. The sample has tens of thousands of clones, about 85% seen once; the top ten hold approximately 4.6%. The CDR3 loop spans 14 amino acids. V shed 4 bases and J 8 bases; nucleotides not matched to a gene: 5. Germline loops: CDR1 LGHNA, CDR2 YSLEER. This material consisted of CD4+ or CD8+ T cells sorted from blood, taken in a trial of the OX40 agonist ivuxolimab. The chain carries TRBV4-3 and TRBJ1-4; TRBD1 matches 9 bases. This clonotype was sampled from an adult with an advanced solid tumor such as melanoma, head and neck, liver or kidney cancer. The CDR3: CASSLGQGGEKLFF. Here the CDR3 DNA reads TGCGCCAGCAGCCTGGGACAGGGTGGAGAAAAACTGTTTTTT.